Below are 2 T cell receptor beta chains sequenced from a single sample in a study of CD8 T cells in ankylosing spondylitis. Using its own MiXCR run on the 5' RACE reads, TCRdb lists one record per CDR3 protein. The table lists about 400,000 distinct CDR3 sequences, roughly 20% of them singletons. Sequenced: blood, either unsorted or a sorted T cell fraction (not recorded which). These receptors were taken from a male donor with ankylosing spondylitis or in good health (not recorded which).

In its sample, this clonotype was seen a few times. This chain connects TRBV12-3 or TRBV12-4 to TRBJ2-1, with D possibly TRBD1 on 7 matching bases. This CDR3 has 14 residues. V was trimmed by 8 bases and J by 3 bases, leaving 14 bases between them. CDR3 sequence reads: CASGGTALYNEQFF. The CDR3 DNA follows: TGTGCCAGCGGCGGGACAGCACTCTACAATGAGCAGTTCTTC.

The chain links TRBV10-3 to TRBJ2-7, with D tentatively TRBD1 (6 bases). In germline, CDR1 is ENHRY, CDR2 SYGVKD. Trimming removed 5 bases at V and 0 bases at J, with 8 bases between. This CDR3 is 13 amino acids long. This CDR3 reads CAISPGHSYEQYF. The CDR3 DNA reads as TGTGCCATCAGTCCGGGACACTCCTACGAGCAGTACTTC.